This T cell receptor (beta chain) was found in a study of T cells after yellow fever vaccination. Study-wide findings and caveats: Most primary-vaccination clones reappeared after the booster (approximately 95% CD4, about 87% CD8). Few clonotypes appeared in both CD4 and CD8 compartments. One caveat is that FACS-sorted repertoires could contain abundant clonotypes contaminating from the bulk population.

Template-switching 5'RACE yielded the TCR cDNA; a universal primer site and UMIs were added in the process. TCRdb passed the 5' RACE reads through MiXCR, listing each CDR3 protein once. The sample records approximately 150,000 distinct CDR3 sequences, less than 9.5% being singletons. This CDR3 has 11 amino acids. Losses at the gene ends were 5 bases for V and 6 bases for J; bases not matched to a gene: 4. Germline assignment: CDR1 DFQATT and CDR2 SNEGSKA (reference sequence). This clonotype was counted many times. The antigen remains unidentified. The source material was CD4+ T cells sorted from PBMCs, sampled 5 days after the yellow fever booster vaccination. The genes are TRBV20-1 and TRBJ2-7, with 7 bases identical to TRBD1. The origin of this receptor is a man aged 25-40 years who received the YFV17D yellow fever vaccine. Written as DNA, the CDR3 is TGCAGTGCTTCACAGGGGAGCGAGCAGTACTTC. Encoded protein: CSASQGSEQYF.